Sequencing of this T cell receptor (beta chain) was carried out in a study of long-term antiretroviral therapy in people with HIV. On the study more broadly: By about a decade, the earliest samples predate the 2015 immediate-ART recommendation.

At the survey level, the v3.0 immunoSEQ assay was run. Researchers set sequencing to target roughly 40,000-50,000 T-cell genomes per sample. Only in-frame clones appear in the TCRdb table, and some are missing; sequencing was by immunoSEQ multiplex PCR. The sample lists 20,000 to 25,000 clones; around four fifths were seen once. This clone was seen a handful of times. Trimming removed 5 bases at V and 0 bases at J, with 4 bases between. Germline V lookup: CDR1 MNHNS, CDR2 SASEGT. The CDR3 has 12 amino acids. Treatment locations for all participants with HIV were in the United States. Going into DNA extraction, samples held about 1-11 million cryopreserved PBMC.

This TCR came from a woman between 50 and 59 years old with HIV. The chain uses TRBV6-1 and TRBJ1-1; D not certain. The sample consisted of unsorted PBMCs, taken 1.9 years after starting antiretroviral therapy. As DNA, the CDR3 is TGTGCCAGCAGTATGGTGAACACTGAAGCTTTCTTT. This gives the protein CASSMVNTEAFF.